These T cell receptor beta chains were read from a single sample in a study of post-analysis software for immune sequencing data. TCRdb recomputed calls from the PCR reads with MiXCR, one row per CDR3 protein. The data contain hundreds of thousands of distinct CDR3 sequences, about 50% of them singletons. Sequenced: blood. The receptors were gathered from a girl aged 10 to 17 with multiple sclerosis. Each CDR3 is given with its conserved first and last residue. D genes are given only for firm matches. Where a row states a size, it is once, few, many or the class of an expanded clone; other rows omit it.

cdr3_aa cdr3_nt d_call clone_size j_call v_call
CASSEMVGHEQFF TGTGCCAGCAGTGAAATGGTAGGGCATGAGCAGTTCTTC - - TRBJ2-1 TRBV6-1
CASSGSQGGVSWDTDTQYF TGTGCCAGCAGCGGCTCACAGGGTGGAGTGTCTTGGGACACAGATACGCAGTATTTT - once TRBJ2-3 TRBV3-1
CASSLLGKETQYF TGCGCCAGCAGCTTGCTGGGAAAAGAGACCCAGTACTTC - few TRBJ2-5 TRBV27
CSVGTYGYEQYF TGCAGCGTGGGGACGTATGGCTACGAGCAGTACTTC - - TRBJ2-7 TRBV29-1
CSASGGLNEQFF TGCAGTGCTAGCGGGGGTCTGAATGAGCAGTTCTTC - - TRBJ2-1 TRBV20-1
CASSPSGTAADTQYF TGTGCCAGCAGCCCTAGCGGGACAGCAGCGGATACGCAGTATTTT TRBD2 few TRBJ2-3 TRBV3-1
CASSREPAGQETQYF TGTGCCAGCAGCCGAGAACCAGCGGGGCAAGAGACCCAGTACTTC TRBD2 - TRBJ2-5 TRBV9
CASSLESRTNTEAFF TGCGCCAGCAGCTTGGAGTCCAGGACGAACACTGAAGCTTTCTTT - - TRBJ1-1 TRBV5-1
CSARDRGFYNEQFF TGCAGTGCTAGGGACAGGGGTTTCTACAATGAGCAGTTCTTC TRBD1 - TRBJ2-1 TRBV20-1
CAWTPSGMGSTIYF TGTGCCTGGACCCCCTCCGGGATGGGAAGCACCATATATTTT - once TRBJ1-3 TRBV30
CASSRIRGLRTDTQYF TGTGCCAGCAGCCGTATCAGGGGGTTGCGGACAGATACGCAGTATTTT TRBD1 - TRBJ2-3 TRBV14
CASRVSVGYTDTQYF TGTGCCAGCAGGGTCAGCGTAGGGTACACAGATACGCAGTATTTT - few TRBJ2-3 TRBV2
CSAAGLAGGLVRYEQYF TGCAGTGCTGCCGGACTAGCGGGAGGATTGGTTCGGTACGAGCAGTACTTC TRBD2 few TRBJ2-7 TRBV20-1
CATSETSGSSNEQFF TGTGCCACCAGCGAGACTAGCGGGAGTAGCAATGAGCAGTTCTTC TRBD2 - TRBJ2-1 TRBV15
CSAGDDRSYEQYF TGCAGTGCTGGTGATGACAGGTCCTACGAGCAGTACTTC - - TRBJ2-7 TRBV20-1
CASSLDGRNIQYF TGTGCCAGCAGCTTAGACGGGAGGAACATTCAGTACTTC TRBD2 few TRBJ2-4 TRBV7-9
CASSLGDRDGEQYF TGTGCCAGCAGCTTAGGGGACAGGGATGGCGAGCAGTACTTC TRBD1 - TRBJ2-7 TRBV7-2
CASRPGQGAPVFTYEQYF TGCGCCAGCAGACCGGGACAGGGGGCTCCCGTCTTTACCTACGAGCAGTACTTC TRBD1 - TRBJ2-7 TRBV5-1
CASAPTGGADTQYF TGTGCCAGCGCTCCTACTGGAGGGGCAGATACGCAGTATTTT - few TRBJ2-3 TRBV7-9
CASSQDRGAGTDTQYF TGCGCCAGCAGCCAAGACCGCGGGGCAGGCACAGATACGCAGTATTTT - - TRBJ2-3 TRBV4-1
CASFGTGLIGEQFF TGTGCCAGCTTCGGGACCGGCTTGATCGGAGAGCAGTTCTTC - - TRBJ2-1 TRBV12-3/TRBV12-4
CSARVAADTQYF TGCAGTGCTAGAGTAGCAGCAGATACGCAGTATTTT - many TRBJ2-3 TRBV20-1
CSVALQGYEQYF TGCAGCGTTGCCCTACAGGGCTACGAGCAGTACTTC - - TRBJ2-7 TRBV29-1
CASSVEGGPSGSYEQYF TGTGCCAGCAGCGTAGAGGGAGGGCCATCGGGGTCCTACGAGCAGTACTTC TRBD2 - TRBJ2-7 TRBV9
CASSQAEETQYF TGTGCCAGCAGCCAGGCAGAAGAGACCCAGTACTTC - few TRBJ2-5 TRBV3-1
CASSLSPGGVATQYF TGTGCCAGCAGTTTAAGTCCTGGCGGGGTGGCCACCCAGTACTTC - - TRBJ2-7 TRBV12-3/TRBV12-4
CATEGLSGYTF TGTGCCACTGAGGGGTTGTCTGGCTACACCTTC - - TRBJ1-2 TRBV6-1
CASSLRDRAYNEQFF TGTGCCAGCAGTTTGCGGGACAGGGCCTACAATGAGCAGTTCTTC TRBD1 few TRBJ2-1 TRBV27
CSVEPGLAGTDTQYF TGCAGCGTTGAGCCGGGACTAGCGGGAACAGATACGCAGTATTTT TRBD2 once TRBJ2-3 TRBV29-1
CASSTGLERAKNIQYF TGTGCCAGCAGTACCGGGCTAGAAAGAGCCAAAAACATTCAGTACTTC - - TRBJ2-4 TRBV2
CASSRGIYEQYF TGTGCCAGCAGTCGCGGGATCTACGAGCAGTACTTC - few TRBJ2-7 TRBV25-1
CASSLGTEGYGYTF TGCGCCAGCAGCTTGGGTACCGAGGGCTATGGCTACACCTTC - - TRBJ1-2 TRBV5-1
CSVGGSPRAQYF TGCAGCGTTGGTGGGAGCCCCCGAGCCCAGTACTTC - few TRBJ2-5 TRBV29-1
CASSHGTSRETQYF TGTGCCAGCAGTCACGGGACATCACGGGAGACCCAGTACTTC - - TRBJ2-5 TRBV28
CASRRTSGGAPHTQYF TGTGCCAGCAGGCGGACTAGCGGGGGGGCTCCGCATACGCAGTATTTT TRBD2 - TRBJ2-3 TRBV11-2
CASSSTGATGELFF TGTGCCAGCAGCTCAACAGGAGCCACCGGGGAGCTGTTTTTT - - TRBJ2-2 TRBV27
CSARDTGHRTDTQYF TGCAGTGCTAGAGATACGGGACACCGCACAGATACGCAGTATTTT - few TRBJ2-3 TRBV20-1
CASSQDGASGPYEQYF TGTGCCAGCAGCCAAGACGGGGCTAGCGGTCCCTACGAGCAGTACTTC TRBD2 - TRBJ2-7 TRBV5-5
CASSLDSYTQYF TGTGCCAGCAGCTTAGACAGTTATACGCAGTATTTT - - TRBJ2-3 TRBV7-9
CASKGQGAYEQYF TGCGCCAGCAAGGGACAGGGGGCCTACGAGCAGTACTTC TRBD1 - TRBJ2-7 TRBV5-1
CASSLAPGSNEQFF TGTGCCAGCAGCTTAGCCCCAGGGTCCAATGAGCAGTTCTTC - - TRBJ2-1 TRBV7-9
CASSSNSWDVYGYTF TGCGCCAGCAGTTCAAATTCCTGGGACGTCTATGGCTACACCTTC - - TRBJ1-2 TRBV5-1